The 11 T cell receptor beta chains given below trace back to one sample, sequenced in a study of CD8 T cells in Susac syndrome. RNA totalling roughly 0.45 to 1 ug underwent reverse transcription with random hexamers. One entry per CDR3 protein, called by TCRdb with MiXCR from the immunoSEQ multiplex PCR reads. There are approximately 160,000 distinct CDR3 sequences in the sample; about 96% occur only once, and around 0.12% lies in the top ten. The sequenced material came from CD4+ T cells from PBMCs. The receptor set was obtained from a human donor with Susac syndrome.

The genes are TRBV15 and TRBJ1-5; 7 nucleotides line up with TRBD1. This CDR3 has 14 amino acids. V lost 3 bases to trimming and J lost 7 bases; unmatched junction nucleotides: 6. Looked up from germline, CDR1 is LNHNV and CDR2 is YYDKDF (reference sequence). The CDR3 region is CATSRDRRGQPQHF. CDR3 DNA: TGTGCCACCAGCAGGGACAGGCGCGGCCAGCCCCAGCATTTT.

This clonotype was seen a single time. The chain uses TRBV7-2 and TRBJ2-5; 8 bases align to TRBD2. The CDR3 contains 16 residues. Per the germline V gene, CDR1 is SGHTA and CDR2 is FQGNSA. V gave up 5 bases and J gave up 7 bases; unmatched junction bases: 15. CDR3 in amino acids: CASSADGLASLVTQYF. CDR3 in DNA: TGTGCCAGCAGCGCAGACGGACTAGCTAGTTTGGTGACCCAGTACTTC.

J is TRBJ1-4 and V is TRBV20-1; D remains unclear. V lost 1 base to trimming and J lost 8 bases, with 5 bases between them. Germline loops: CDR1 DFQATT, CDR2 SNEGSKA (reference sequence). The CDR3 extends over 11 amino acids. In nucleotides, the CDR3 is TGCAGTGCTAGAGTGGGGGAAAAACTGTTTTTT. The encoded protein is CSARVGEKLFF.

The chain is built from TRBV6-5 and TRBJ2-1; possible D gene TRBD2, 5 bases. Trimming took 6 bases from V and 2 from J, leaving 14 bases between them. The germline gives CDR1 MNHEY, CDR2 SVGAGI. The CDR3 is 15 amino acids. The CDR3 bases are TGTGCCAGCAGCCCCCGGGGTGAGGCCTACAATGAGCAGTTCTTC. Translating gives CASSPRGEAYNEQFF.

The chain has TRBV28 and TRBJ2-6; D gene unclear. There are 15 residues in the CDR3. Germline CDR1 is MDHEN and CDR2 is SYDVKM. Trimming shortened V by 5 bases and J by 2 bases, and 10 bases separated the two germline ends. The CDR3 bases are TGTGCCAGCAGTCCCCCGGGCCCTGGGGCCAACGTCCTGACTTTC. Translated: CASSPPGPGANVLTF.

The chain employs TRBV5-1 and TRBJ2-7; 11 nucleotides agree with TRBD2. This CDR3 is 16 amino acids long. Germline trimming cut 0 bases from V and 3 bases from J; bases unmatched to any gene: 5. Germline CDR1 is SGHRS and CDR2 is YFSETQ. The CDR3 bases are TGCGCCAGCAGCTTGGAGGGGACTAGCGGATACTACGAGCAGTACTTC. Translating gives CASSLEGTSGYYEQYF.

The chain carries TRBV4-3 and TRBJ1-3, with TRBD1 as a possible D gene (6 bases). CDR1 and CDR2 from the germline V gene are LGHNA and YSLEER. V shed 4 bases and J shed 0 bases, with 13 bases lying between them. The CDR3 runs to 16 residues. The CDR3 DNA reads TGCGCCAGCAGCCCCGGGGGGGGCTTCTCTGGAAACACCATATATTTT. It yields the protein CASSPGGGFSGNTIYF.

CDR3 protein: CASSLPDSGETQYF. CDR3 bases: TGTGCCAGCAGCTTACCAGACAGTGGGGAGACCCAGTACTTC. This chain connects TRBV5-4 to TRBJ2-5; perhaps TRBD1 as D (5 bases). Between the trimmed V and J ends, which lost 2 bases and 5 bases, there was a span of 13 bases. This CDR3 comprises 14 residues. Germline values: CDR1 SGHNT, CDR2 YYREEE (reference sequence).

V gene TRBV9 combines with J gene TRBJ2-5; a possible D gene is TRBD2 (5 bases). CDR3 length: 12 residues. Germline assignment: CDR1 SGDLS and CDR2 YYNGEE. The V and J ends lost 4 bases and 7 bases respectively, with 11 bases between them. Here the CDR3 DNA reads TGTGCCAGCAGCCAGAATCGGGGGACCCAGTACTTC. This gives the protein CASSQNRGTQYF.

This clonotype occurred once. This chain links TRBV15 with TRBJ1-6, with D possibly TRBD1 on 6 matching bases. Germline CDR1 LNHNV, CDR2 YYDKDF (reference sequence). The ends were cut back, 0 bases at V and 9 bases at J, with 9 bases in the middle. The CDR3 contains 14 residues. CDR3 coding DNA: TGTGCCACCAGCAGAGATTTAGGGGGTTCACCCCTCCACTTT. Protein product: CATSRDLGGSPLHF.

The chain joins TRBV7-9 to TRBJ2-1; no definite D call. V shed 5 bases and J shed 11 bases, with 7 bases lying between them. The CDR3 contains 10 residues. Germline lookup yields CDR1 SEHNR and CDR2 FQNEAQ (reference sequence). The CDR3 DNA is TGTGCCAGCAGCGGGATTCAGCAGTTCTTC. It translates to CASSGIQQFF.